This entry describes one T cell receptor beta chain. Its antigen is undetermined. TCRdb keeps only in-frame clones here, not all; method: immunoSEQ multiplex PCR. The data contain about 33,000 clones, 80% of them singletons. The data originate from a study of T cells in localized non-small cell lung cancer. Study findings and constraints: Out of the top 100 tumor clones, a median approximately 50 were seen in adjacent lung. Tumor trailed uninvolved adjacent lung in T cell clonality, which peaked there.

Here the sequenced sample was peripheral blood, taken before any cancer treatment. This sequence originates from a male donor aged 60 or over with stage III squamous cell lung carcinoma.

The DNA of the CDR3 is TGTGCCAGCAGCCCGGGACAGGGGGCGAACGGGGAGCTGTTTTTT. Its protein is CASSPGQGANGELFF. This sequence joins TRBV7-3 and TRBJ2-2; TRBD1 agrees at 12 bases. V lost 5 bases to trimming and J lost 7 bases; unmatched junction nucleotides: 5. This CDR3 region has 15 residues. The germline gives CDR1 SGHTA, CDR2 FQGTGA.